This T cell receptor (beta chain) was found in a study of blood T cell repertoires in COVID-19. The table came from immunoSEQ multiplex PCR; TCRdb's copy has only in-frame clones and leaves some out. The table has some 280,000 clones, approximately 90% seen once. Germline assignment: CDR1 SGHTA and CDR2 FQGNSA. Trimming took off 5 bases at V and 4 bases at J, with 6 bases between the two ends. This CDR3 spans 12 amino acids. The material sequenced was peripheral blood. The chain has TRBV7-2 and TRBJ2-1; D is unclear. The clonotype originates from a woman aged 60-70 years with acute or convalescent COVID-19. This CDR3 reads CASSRRYNEQFF. CDR3 DNA sequence: TGTGCCAGCAGCCGGCGGTACAATGAGCAGTTCTTC.